This TCR beta chain came from a study of CD8 T cells in Susac syndrome (dated by TCRdb to about 2019). In the study overall: Of the Susac syndrome patients who were sequenced, five or six had clinically active disease and roughly 8 were in clinical remission. At blood withdrawal, Susac syndrome patients were either therapy-naive, taking corticosteroids (in some cases with IVIg as well), or taking IVIg alone. The study used repertoire sequencing to test whether antigen drove CD8+ T cell activation and differentiation in Susac syndrome. Here is what the overall study found, with its caveats: The number of individuals in the TCR sequencing and HLA analysis was acknowledged as relatively small. The CD4+ T cell repertoire of patients with Susac syndrome showed no detectable clonal expansion.

Details on this clonotype: Its antigen specificity is not known. Within one base of it there is no much larger clone, and no base qualities were kept.

RNA was extracted using the RNeasy kit, and roughly 0.45 to 1 ug of the RNA was reverse transcribed with random hexamers. The immunoSEQ multiplex PCR assay, covering 54 Vbeta and 13 Jbeta segments, was used to amplify TCR beta CDR3 regions. PCR amplification bias was corrected using a synthetic template baseline for primer optimization and computational correction. The study's own analysis went as follows. Reads were annotated to V, D and J genes per IMGT and analyzed with immunoSEQ Analyzer, keeping only productive sequences. To calculate clonality, Shannon entropy was normalized by log2 of the number of productive unique sequences and then subtracted from one. Public and private clones were assessed among the 100 most prevalent clones of each patient and control. Susac-specific clones were defined as absent from healthy and MS cohorts, 1052 published viral clones and other ImmuneACCESS disease sequences. TCRdb trimmed the raw reads at Q25, called clones with MiXCR and kept productive beta chains. For every CDR3 protein sequence, its rows merge into one entry that carries the most common genes and DNA. The V and J calls here are based on TCRdb, not the publication. This sample has 150,000 to 200,000 distinct CDR3 sequences in its table, and approximately 95% of those were observed once. Together, the top ten hold approximately 0.1% of the sample.

High-throughput TCR beta sequencing profiled peripheral blood CD8+ and CD4+ T cells from healthy donors, Susac syndrome patients and multiple sclerosis patients. The Susac syndrome patients fulfilled recently defined diagnostic criteria for either definite or probable disease. Bulk CD8+ and CD4+ T cells were purified magnetically by negative isolation, whereas CD8+ TEMRA cells were enriched by FACS. Blood was collected in EDTA tubes and processed within 24 hours, with PBMCs isolated through density gradient centrifugation. PBMCs intended for TCR sequencing were cryopreserved in liquid nitrogen and thawed later in a water bath at 37 degrees C. The sorted or isolated CD4+, CD8+ and CD8+ TEMRA cells had a purity of 90% or higher. This receptor was identified in a human donor with Susac syndrome. The specimen sequenced was CD4+ T cells from PBMCs.

In nucleotides, the sequence is TGTGCCAGCAGGCACAGGTTGAACACTGAAGCTTTCTTT. Its product reads: CASRHRLNTEAFF. This receptor chain uses TRBV6-5 and TRBJ1-1; a tentative D call is TRBD1 (5 bases match). From the cysteine up to the phenylalanine, the CDR3 has a length of 13 residues. Only the CDR3 region is kept as DNA, spanning 39 bases read in frame from base 1. Looking up the germline V gene yields CDR1 MNHEY and CDR2 SVGAGI. V is cut by 6 bases and J by 0 bases, and the space between the germline ends is 8 bases.